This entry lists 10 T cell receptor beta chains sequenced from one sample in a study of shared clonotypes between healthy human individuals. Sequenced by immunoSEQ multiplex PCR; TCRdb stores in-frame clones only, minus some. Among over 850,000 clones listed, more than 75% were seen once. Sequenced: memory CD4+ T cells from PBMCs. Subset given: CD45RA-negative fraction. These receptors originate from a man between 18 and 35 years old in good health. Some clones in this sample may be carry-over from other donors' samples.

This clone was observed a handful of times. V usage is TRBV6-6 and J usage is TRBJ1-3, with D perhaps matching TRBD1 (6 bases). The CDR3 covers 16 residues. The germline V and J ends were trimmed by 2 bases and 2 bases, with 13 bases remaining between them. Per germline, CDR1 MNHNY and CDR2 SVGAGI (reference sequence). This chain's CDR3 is CASSYHRGATGNTIYF. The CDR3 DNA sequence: TGTGCCAGCAGTTACCACCGGGGGGCCACTGGAAACACCATATATTTT.

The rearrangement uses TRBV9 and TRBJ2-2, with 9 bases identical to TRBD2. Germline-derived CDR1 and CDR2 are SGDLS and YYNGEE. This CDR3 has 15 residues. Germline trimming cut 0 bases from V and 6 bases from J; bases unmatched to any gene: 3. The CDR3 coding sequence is TGTGCCAGCAGCGTAGTAGCGGGAGCGGCCGGGGAGCTGTTTTTT. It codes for CASSVVAGAAGELFF.

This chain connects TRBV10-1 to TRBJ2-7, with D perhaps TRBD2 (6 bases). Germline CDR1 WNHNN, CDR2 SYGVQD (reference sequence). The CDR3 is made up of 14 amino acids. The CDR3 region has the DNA TGCGCGGGGCAGGTTGGTCCCGGGGGTGACGAGCAGTACTTC. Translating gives CAGQVGPGGDEQYF.

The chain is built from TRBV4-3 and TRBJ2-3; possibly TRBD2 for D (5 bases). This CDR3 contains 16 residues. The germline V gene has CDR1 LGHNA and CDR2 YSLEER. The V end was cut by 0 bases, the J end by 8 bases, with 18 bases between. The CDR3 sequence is CASSQEVPFREGTQYF. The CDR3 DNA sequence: TGCGCCAGCAGCCAAGAGGTCCCTTTTCGGGAAGGTACGCAGTATTTT.

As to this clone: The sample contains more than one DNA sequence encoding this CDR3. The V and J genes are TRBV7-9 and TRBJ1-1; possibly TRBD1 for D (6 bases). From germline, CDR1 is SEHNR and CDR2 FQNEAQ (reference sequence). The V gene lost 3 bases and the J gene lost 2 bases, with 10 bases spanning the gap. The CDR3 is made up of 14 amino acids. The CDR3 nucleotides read TGTGCCAGCAGCTTTTCGGGGGCAAACACTGAAGCTTTCTTT. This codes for CASSFSGANTEAFF. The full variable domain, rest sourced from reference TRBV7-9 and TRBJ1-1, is DTGVSQNPRHKITKRGQNVTFRCDPISEHNRLYWYRQTLGQGPEFLTYFQNEAQLEKSRLLSDRFSAERPKGSFSTLEIQRTEQGDSAMYLCASSFSGANTEAFFGQGTRLTVV.

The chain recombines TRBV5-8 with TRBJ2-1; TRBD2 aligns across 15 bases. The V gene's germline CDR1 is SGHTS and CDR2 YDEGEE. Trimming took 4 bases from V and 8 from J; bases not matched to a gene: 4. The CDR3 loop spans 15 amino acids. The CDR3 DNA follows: TGTGCCAGCAGCCGCGGACTAGCGGGAGGGGATGAGCAGTTCTTC. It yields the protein CASSRGLAGGDEQFF.

CDR3 protein: CASSGQGGGNQPQHF. DNA of the CDR3: TGTGCCAGCAGTGGCCAGGGGGGTGGCAATCAGCCCCAGCATTTT. The V call is TRBV2, the J call TRBJ1-5, with 7 bases aligning to TRBD1. From germline, CDR1 is SNHLY and CDR2 FYNNEI. The V gene end was trimmed by 4 bases and the J gene end by 2 bases; junction bases not matched to a gene: 5. CDR3 size: 15 residues.

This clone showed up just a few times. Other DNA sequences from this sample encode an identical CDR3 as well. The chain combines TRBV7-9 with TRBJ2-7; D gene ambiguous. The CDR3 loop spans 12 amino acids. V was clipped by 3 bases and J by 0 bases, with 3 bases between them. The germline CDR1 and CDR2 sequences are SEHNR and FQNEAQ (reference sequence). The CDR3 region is CASSFGSYEQYF. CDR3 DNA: TGTGCCAGCAGCTTTGGCTCCTACGAGCAGTACTTC.

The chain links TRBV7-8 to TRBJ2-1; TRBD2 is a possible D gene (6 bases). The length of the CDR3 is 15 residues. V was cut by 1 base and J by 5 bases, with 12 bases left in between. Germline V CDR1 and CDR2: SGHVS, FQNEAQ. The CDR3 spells CASSLVTTRHNEQFF. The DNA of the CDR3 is TGTGCCAGCAGCTTAGTGACGACTAGACACAATGAGCAGTTCTTC.

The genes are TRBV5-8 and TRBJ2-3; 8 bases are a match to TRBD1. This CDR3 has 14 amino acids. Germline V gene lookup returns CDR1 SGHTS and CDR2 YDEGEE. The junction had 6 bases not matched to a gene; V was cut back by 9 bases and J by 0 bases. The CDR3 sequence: CATGQGPSTDTQYF. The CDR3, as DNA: TGTGCCACTGGACAGGGCCCTAGCACAGATACGCAGTATTTT.